Below, one T cell receptor beta chain is given with its context. Its antigen is not known. This record belongs to a study of cytomegalovirus exposure and HLA in healthy donors. Study background: There were 350 to 450 genotyped donors. Of these, roughly 84% fell in the genetic ancestry cluster associated with self-reported Caucasian donors.

Study results and caveats: According to a later analysis, donors in an Asian-associated ancestry cluster reportedly had fewer N-insertions than the 666-donor mean.

The V gene lost 5 bases and the J gene lost 7 bases, with 14 bases spanning the gap. The CDR3 totals 14 residues. The germline CDR1 and CDR2 sequences are SGHTA and FQGTGA. This PCR relied on a set of 60 Vbeta primers and 13 Jbeta primers. The data were produced by immunoSEQ multiplex PCR, yet TCRdb's version contains in-frame clones alone and is incomplete. This table holds fewer than 150,000 clones, about 79% found once. This chain connects TRBV7-3 to TRBJ2-2; maybe TRBD1 (7 bases). The receptor was isolated from a man in his forties or fifties in good health and CMV-seropositive. The sequenced sample consisted of PBMCs. The CDR3 spells CASSQGGPGGELFF. CDR3 DNA sequence: TGTGCCAGCAGCCAGGGGGGACCCGGCGGGGAGCTGTTTTTT. Using reference TRBV7-3 and TRBJ2-2 for the parts outside the CDR3, the full variable domain is GAGVSQTPSNKVTEKGKYVELRCDPISGHTALYWYRQSLGQGPEFLIYFQGTGAADDSGLPNDRFFAVRPEGSVSTLKIQRTERGDSAVYLCASSQGGPGGELFFGEGSRLTVL.